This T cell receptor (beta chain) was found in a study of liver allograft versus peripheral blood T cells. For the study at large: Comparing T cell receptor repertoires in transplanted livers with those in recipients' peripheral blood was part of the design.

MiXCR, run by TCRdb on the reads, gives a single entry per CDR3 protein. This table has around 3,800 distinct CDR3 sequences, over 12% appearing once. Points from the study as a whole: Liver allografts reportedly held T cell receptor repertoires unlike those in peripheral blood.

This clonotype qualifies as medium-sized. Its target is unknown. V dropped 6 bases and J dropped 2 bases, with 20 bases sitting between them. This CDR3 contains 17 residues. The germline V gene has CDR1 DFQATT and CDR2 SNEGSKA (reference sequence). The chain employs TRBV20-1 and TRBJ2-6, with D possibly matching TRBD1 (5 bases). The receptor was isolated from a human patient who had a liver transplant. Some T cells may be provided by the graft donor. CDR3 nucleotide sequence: TGCAGTGCCCCCACGAGGTGGGGCTCGGCTGGGGCCAACGTCCTGACTTTC. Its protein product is CSAPTRWGSAGANVLTF.